This T cell receptor beta chain was sequenced for a study of shared T cell receptors in the human thymus. The V gene's germline CDR1 is MNHNY and CDR2 SVGAGI (reference sequence). V lost 7 bases and J 6 bases, leaving 10 bases between the germline ends. CDR3 length equals 12 residues. Sequencing was performed with immunoSEQ multiplex PCR; in TCRdb, only in-frame clones are kept and a portion is missing. The sample carries approximately 400,000 clones, 95% recorded once. This clone was recorded once. The genes are TRBV6-6 and TRBJ2-1; D remains ambiguous. Specimen: thymocytes. This clonotype originated in a human donor. The CDR3 sequence is CASTTPGNEQFF. The CDR3, as DNA: TGTGCCAGCACTACTCCGGGCAATGAGCAGTTCTTC.